The sequence of this TCR beta chain was determined in a study of CD8 T cells in Susac syndrome. Study-wide results and limits: There was no clonal expansion in the CD4+ T cell repertoires of Susac syndrome.

Reverse transcription of roughly 0.5 to 1 ug RNA was carried out with random hexamers. TCRdb fed the immunoSEQ multiplex PCR reads into MiXCR, producing one record per CDR3 protein. The sample carries about 150,000 distinct CDR3 sequences, approximately 95% recorded once. Sequencing of TCR beta was performed on blood CD8+ and CD4+ T cells. FACS was used to enrich TEMRA cells, whereas the CD8+ and CD4+ T cells were obtained by negative isolation. There are 11 residues in the CDR3. Germline V lookup: CDR1 PRHDT, CDR2 FYEKMQ (reference sequence). Trimming took 2 bases from V and 7 from J, leaving 3 bases between them. In this sample, this clonotype turned up once. Its target is not known.

The clonotype comes from a human donor with Susac syndrome. What was sequenced was CD4+ T cells from PBMCs. The chain carries TRBV13 and TRBJ2-4; D remains ambiguous. The CDR3 coding sequence is TGTGCCAGCAGCTTACCTAACATTCAGTACTTC. Protein sequence: CASSLPNIQYF.